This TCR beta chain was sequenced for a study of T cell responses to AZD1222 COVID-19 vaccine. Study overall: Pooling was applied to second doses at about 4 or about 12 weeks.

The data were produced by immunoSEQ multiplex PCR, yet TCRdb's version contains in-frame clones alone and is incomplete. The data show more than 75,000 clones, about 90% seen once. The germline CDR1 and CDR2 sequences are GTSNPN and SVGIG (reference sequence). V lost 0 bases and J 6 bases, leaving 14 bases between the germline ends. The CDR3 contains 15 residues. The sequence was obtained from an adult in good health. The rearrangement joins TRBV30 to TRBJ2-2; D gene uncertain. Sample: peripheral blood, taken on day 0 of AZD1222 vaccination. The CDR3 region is CAWSVWRTVPGELFF. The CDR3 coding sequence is TGTGCCTGGAGTGTTTGGAGAACCGTGCCCGGGGAGCTGTTTTTT.